The 30 T cell receptor beta chains reported below all come from one sample, sequenced in a study of blood T cell repertoires in COVID-19. Data came from immunoSEQ multiplex PCR; TCRdb stores just in-frame clones and leaves some out. The sample holds 110,000 or so clones, 85% seen once. Sequenced: peripheral blood. The receptors originated from a man aged 55-75 years with acute or convalescent COVID-19.

The V and J genes are TRBV28 and TRBJ1-4; D gene unclear. There are 14 residues in the CDR3. V was pared by 7 bases and J by 5 bases, with 14 bases between. Germline values: CDR1 MDHEN, CDR2 SYDVKM. Here the CDR3 DNA reads TGTGCCAGCACCCCCAGGACTACGAATGAAAAACTGTTTTTT. This encodes CASTPRTTNEKLFF.

The chain uses TRBV16 and TRBJ1-4; D remains ambiguous. CDR3 length: 13 amino acids. V shed 5 bases and J shed 8 bases, with 12 bases lying between them. In germline, CDR1 is KGHSY, CDR2 FQNENV. For the CDR3, the DNA is TGTGCCAGCAGCTTAACTCTGAGGGAAAAACTGTTTTTT. It translates to CASSLTLREKLFF.

This chain uses TRBV9 with TRBJ2-3; 15 bases are shared with TRBD2. Losses at the gene ends were 0 bases for V and 3 bases for J; bases not matched to a gene: 2. The length of the CDR3 is 17 residues. Germline V gene lookup returns CDR1 SGDLS and CDR2 YYNGEE. The CDR3 DNA reads as TGTGCCAGCAGCGTAGGGACTAGCGGGAGGGAGACAGATACGCAGTATTTT. It is translated as CASSVGTSGRETDTQYF.

The chain has TRBV3-1 (or the pseudogene TRBV3-2) and TRBJ2-5; 9 bases align to TRBD2. CDR3 length equals 17 residues. Trimming took 4 bases from V and 2 from J; bases not matched to a gene: 11. Germline CDR1 and CDR2: LGHDT and YNNKEL (reference sequence). CDR3 in DNA: TGTGCCAGCAGCCCGGTATGGGCGGGAGGGGATCAAGAGACCCAGTACTTC. This gives the protein CASSPVWAGGDQETQYF.

The V gene is TRBV10-3, the J gene TRBJ1-2, with D possibly TRBD1 on 6 matching bases. Germline V gene data show CDR1 as ENHRY and CDR2 as SYGVKD. This CDR3 region has 15 residues. The ends were cut back, 0 bases at V and 7 bases at J, with 15 bases in the middle. CDR3 DNA: TGTGCCATCAGTGAGTCCCGGCAGGGGCAAGGTGGCTACACCTTC. This encodes CAISESRQGQGGYTF.

V usage is TRBV18 and J usage is TRBJ2-7, with a tentative D call TRBD1 (6 bases). The CDR3 totals 13 residues. The germline gives CDR1 KGHSH, CDR2 LQKENI. V was clipped by 3 bases and J by 3 bases, with 9 bases between them. This CDR3 reads CASSPQQGYEQYF. The DNA for the CDR3 is TGTGCCAGCTCACCCCAACAGGGCTACGAGCAGTACTTC.

Worth noting for this clone: A read error may produce the germline difference seen at one junction end. The genes are TRBV7-7 and TRBJ2-5; 9 bases fit TRBD1. There are 14 residues in the CDR3. Germline CDR1 reads SSHAT; CDR2 reads FNYEAQ (reference sequence). The CDR3 DNA sequence: TGTGCTAGCAGCTTAGGACAGGGGCAAGAGACCCAGTACTTC. Translated, it gives CASSLGQGQETQYF.

The chain carries TRBV29-1 and TRBJ2-2; D not certain. In germline, CDR1 is SQVTM, CDR2 ANQGSEA. CDR3 length: 13 residues. Trimming cost V 3 bases and J 1 base, with 6 bases left between them. CDR3 in amino acids: CSVDTGNTGELFF. The DNA of the CDR3 is TGCAGCGTTGATACGGGGAACACCGGGGAGCTGTTTTTT.

This clone has a single count. The rearrangement joins TRBV6-5 to TRBJ1-3; D possibly corresponds to TRBD1 (5 bases). Germline CDR1 reads MNHEY; CDR2 reads SVGAGI. This CDR3 contains 12 residues. Trimming removed 7 bases at V and 5 bases at J, with 9 bases between. CDR3 nucleotides: TGTGCCAGCACTAAGGACAGAAACACCATATATTTT. Residues: CASTKDRNTIYF.

V gene TRBV5-1 combines with J gene TRBJ2-3, with 7 bases aligning to TRBD2. Germline lookup yields CDR1 SGHRS and CDR2 YFSETQ. Trimming took 0 bases from V and 0 from J; bases not matched to a gene: 4. CDR3 length: 16 amino acids. The CDR3 here is CASSLDPAGSTDTQYF. CDR3 DNA: TGCGCCAGCAGCTTGGACCCAGCGGGAAGCACAGATACGCAGTATTTT. Full variable domain (outside the CDR3, taken from reference TRBV5-1 and TRBJ2-3): KAGVTQTPRYLIKTRGQQVTLSCSPISGHRSVSWYQQTPGQGLQFLFEYFSETQRNKGNFPGRFSGRQFSNSRSEMNVSTLELGDSALYLCASSLDPAGSTDTQYFGPGTRLTVL.

The chain employs TRBV10-2 and TRBJ2-1; perhaps TRBD1 as D (5 bases). CDR1 and CDR2 (germline): WSHSY, SAAADI. The CDR3 is 16 amino acids. Between the trimmed V and J ends, which lost 10 bases and 1 base, there was a span of 20 bases. In DNA, the CDR3 is TGCGCCACCCACGCGGCAGGGCCAGGGTCCTACAATGAGCAGTTCTTC. Protein: CATHAAGPGSYNEQFF.

J is TRBJ2-5 and V is TRBV6-5, with 9 bases that match TRBD1. The CDR3 length is 16 residues. Losses at the gene ends were 3 bases for V and 5 bases for J; bases not matched to a gene: 10. Germline V gene data show CDR1 as MNHEY and CDR2 as SVGAGI. The CDR3 DNA sequence: TGTGCCAGCAGTTATCTCTCGACAGGGGGTACGGAGACCCAGTACTTC. Translating gives CASSYLSTGGTETQYF.

The rearrangement links TRBV5-1 to TRBJ2-1, with D maybe TRBD2 (6 bases). CDR3 size: 13 residues. CDR1 SGHRS and CDR2 YFSETQ come from the germline V gene. The V and J ends lost 1 base and 9 bases respectively, with 11 bases between them. For the CDR3, the DNA is TGCGCCAGCAGCTTGCGGACTAACGCTGAGCAGTTCTTC. Amino acids: CASSLRTNAEQFF.

The rearrangement links TRBV5-5 to TRBJ2-7; 11 bases align to TRBD2. Germline lookup yields CDR1 SGHKS and CDR2 YYEKEE (reference sequence). The length of the CDR3 is 15 residues. Germline trimming cut 0 bases from V and 7 bases from J; bases unmatched to any gene: 6. CDR3 sequence reads: CASSLELAGAREQYF. The CDR3 coding sequence is TGTGCCAGCAGCTTGGAACTAGCGGGAGCGAGGGAGCAGTACTTC.

The chain joins TRBV7-3 to TRBJ2-3; 9 nucleotides match TRBD2. Germline assignment: CDR1 SGHTA and CDR2 FQGTGA. This CDR3 spans 18 amino acids. V trimming: 5 bases; J trimming: 2 bases; junction bases outside the gene matches: 14. This CDR3 reads CASSAGRLAGLITDTQYF. The CDR3 DNA follows: TGTGCCAGCAGCGCCGGACGGCTAGCGGGACTGATCACAGATACGCAGTATTTT.

The chain recombines TRBV3-1 (or the pseudogene TRBV3-2) with TRBJ2-2, with 8 bases identical to TRBD2. This CDR3 has 15 residues. Per germline, CDR1 LGHDT and CDR2 YNNKEL (reference sequence). The V segment lost 8 bases and the J segment 4 bases; nucleotides outside the gene matches: 9. The DNA of the CDR3 is TGTGCCAGCCGGGGGCTAGCGGGCCCCACCGGGGAGCTGTTTTTT. Amino acid sequence: CASRGLAGPTGELFF.

This chain joins TRBV10-1 and TRBJ2-7; 10 nucleotides align to TRBD1. Unmatched junction bases numbered 9, after V lost 11 bases and J lost 2 bases. The germline V gene encodes CDR1 WNHNN and CDR2 SYGVQD (reference sequence). CDR3 length equals 14 residues. DNA for the CDR3: TGCGCCCGCCTCCTGGGACAGGGGACCTACGAGCAGTACTTC. It is translated as CARLLGQGTYEQYF.

J is TRBJ2-3 and V is TRBV30; possibly TRBD2 for D (6 bases). The germline CDR1 and CDR2 sequences are GTSNPN and SVGIG (reference sequence). The V end lost 4 bases, the J end lost 0 bases, and 20 bases lay between the germline ends. CDR3 length equals 17 residues. The CDR3 DNA is TGTGCCTGGACAGACGGGGGAGAGATTTCTAGCACAGATACGCAGTATTTT. It specifies CAWTDGGEISSTDTQYF.

The rearrangement joins TRBV5-4 to TRBJ2-4; 14 bases match TRBD2. The CDR3 has 18 amino acids. Germline assignment: CDR1 SGHNT and CDR2 YYREEE (reference sequence). The V and J ends lost 4 bases and 2 bases, in that order; junction bases with no gene match: 8. CDR3 sequence (DNA): TGTGCCAGCAGCGCGGGACTAGCGGGAGTCGGGTCCAAAAACATTCAGTACTTC. Amino acid sequence: CASSAGLAGVGSKNIQYF.

This rearrangement joins TRBV5-4 to TRBJ2-3; 8 nucleotides agree with TRBD2. Germline-derived CDR1 and CDR2 are SGHNT and YYREEE (reference sequence). After removal of 4 bases from V and 2 bases from J, the junction contained 15 bases not matched to a gene. There are 18 residues in the CDR3. Here the CDR3 DNA reads TGTGCCAGCAGCGCGGCGGGGCGAAGCGGGGGCCTCACAGATACGCAGTATTTT. Its protein is CASSAAGRSGGLTDTQYF.

This chain connects TRBV12-3 or TRBV12-4 to TRBJ2-7; TRBD1 might be the D (6 bases). The V gene lost 5 bases and the J gene lost 5 bases, with 10 bases spanning the gap. The CDR3 is 12 amino acids. CDR3 sequence: CASSRTVHEQYF. In DNA, the CDR3 is TGTGCCAGCAGTCGGACAGTTCACGAGCAGTACTTC.

This clone was seen only a few times. The V gene is TRBV11-3, the J gene TRBJ1-1; D not certain. Germline CDR1 SGHNT, CDR2 YENEEA. Trimming removed 5 bases from V and 2 bases from J, with 12 bases in between. The CDR3 length is 14 residues. For the CDR3, the DNA is TGTGCCAGCAGCCCGCGTGGTGATAACACTGAAGCTTTCTTT. Residues: CASSPRGDNTEAFF.

This chain connects TRBV5-1 to TRBJ2-1; weak D call: TRBD1 (5 bases). Germline V gives CDR1 SGHRS, CDR2 YFSETQ. This CDR3 has 15 residues. Trimming cost V 4 bases and J 2 bases, with 13 bases left between them. As DNA, the CDR3 is TGCGCCAGCAGCGAGATTCGACAGACCTACAATGAGCAGTTCTTC. Residues: CASSEIRQTYNEQFF.

This chain uses TRBV7-2 with TRBJ2-3, with 7 nucleotides matching TRBD2. The trim removed 8 bases at V and 6 bases at J, leaving 2 bases unmatched. Germline V gene sequence: CDR1 SGHTA, CDR2 FQGNSA. The CDR3 extends over 11 amino acids. CDR3 in DNA: TGTGCCAGCGGGCGGGAGGATACGCAGTATTTT. Its translation: CASGREDTQYF.

The V call is TRBV6-4, the J call TRBJ2-3; 9 positions match TRBD2. Germline CDR1 is MRHNA and CDR2 is SNTAGT. The length of the CDR3 is 15 residues. V was pared by 7 bases and J by 0 bases, with 5 bases of the junction left unmatched. This CDR3 reads CASTPTSGSTDTQYF. CDR3 nucleotides: TGTGCCAGCACCCCGACTAGCGGCAGCACAGATACGCAGTATTTT.

This sequence joins TRBV18 and TRBJ2-5, with unresolved D. The CDR3 totals 15 residues. CDR1 is KGHSH and CDR2 is LQKENI in the germline V gene. V dropped 0 bases and J dropped 5 bases, with 13 bases sitting between them. The CDR3 DNA is TGTGCCAGCTCACCACCGATAAGGTCCGGGGAGACCCAGTACTTC. It yields the protein CASSPPIRSGETQYF.

This chain joins TRBV27 and TRBJ2-7; 11 positions agree with TRBD2. Losses at the gene ends were 4 bases for V and 3 bases for J; bases not matched to a gene: 14. The CDR3 has 18 amino acids. Per the germline V gene, CDR1 is MNHEY and CDR2 is SMNVEV (reference sequence). CDR3 coding DNA: TGTGCCAGCAGTTATAGACCCCCGGGACTAGCGGATTACTACGAGCAGTACTTC. Its protein product is CASSYRPPGLADYYEQYF.

The chain couples TRBV6-5 to TRBJ2-7; 8 bases line up with TRBD2. This CDR3 is built from 14 residues. V dropped 6 bases and J dropped 6; count of bases not matched to a gene: 10. In germline, CDR1 is MNHEY, CDR2 SVGAGI. The CDR3 DNA is TGTGCCAGCAGAAGGGCTAGCGGGTTAGGCGAGCAGTACTTC. Its protein is CASRRASGLGEQYF.

The chain combines TRBV3-1 (or the pseudogene TRBV3-2) with TRBJ2-5; 7 positions match TRBD1. The CDR3 sequence is 15 residues long. Per germline, CDR1 LGHDT and CDR2 YNNKEL (reference sequence). Unmatched junction bases numbered 10, after V lost 4 bases and J lost 5 bases. Here the CDR3 reads CASSRTGAGGETQYF. Here the CDR3 DNA reads TGTGCCAGCAGCCGTACAGGGGCCGGTGGGGAGACCCAGTACTTC.

The rearrangement links TRBV5-4 to TRBJ2-6; 9 bases fit TRBD1. This CDR3 spans 17 amino acids. Per germline, CDR1 SGHNT and CDR2 YYREEE (reference sequence). V lost 4 bases, J lost 2 bases, and 7 bases stayed unmatched. CDR3 coding DNA: TGTGCCAGCAGCGTGGGACAGGGAAGGACTGGGGCCAACGTCCTGACTTTC. Translated: CASSVGQGRTGANVLTF.